A single sample is the source of the 18 T cell receptor beta chains below, sequenced in a study of response to subunit inactivated influenza vaccine. TCRdb re-called the RT-PCR reads with MiXCR, one entry per CDR3 protein. Altogether a few hundred thousand distinct CDR3 sequences are present, just over 20% being singletons, with the ten largest covering roughly 10%. The sample was PBMCs from blood, taken 21 months after vaccination. These receptors were collected from a man in his fifties or sixties who received an inactivated influenza vaccine.

The chain has TRBV12-3 or TRBV12-4 and TRBJ2-2; 11 bases match TRBD1. Germline trimming cut 6 bases from V and 3 bases from J; bases unmatched to any gene: 3. The CDR3 runs 15 residues. CDR3 bases: TGTGCCAGCAGATGGACAGGGGGCTACACCGGGGAGCTGTTTTTT. Translating it yields CASRWTGGYTGELFF.

Here the CDR3 reads CASSHPGHAKDTEAFF. The CDR3 DNA reads as TGCGCCAGCAGCCACCCCGGACACGCCAAGGACACTGAAGCTTTCTTT. The chain uses TRBV4-1 and TRBJ1-1, with D tentatively TRBD1 (5 bases). V gave up 3 bases and J gave up 3 bases, with 17 bases separating them. Germline CDR1 MGHRA, CDR2 YSYEKL. CDR3 length: 16 amino acids.

The chain recombines TRBV11-1 with TRBJ2-1; D possibly corresponds to TRBD2 (8 bases). Germline V lookup: CDR1 SGHAT, CDR2 FQDESV (reference sequence). V dropped 8 bases and J dropped 5 bases, with 22 bases sitting between them. This CDR3 is built from 16 residues. CDR3 DNA sequence: TGTGCCAGCCATCACAGGGGCGGGACTAGAGACAATGAGCAGTTCTTC. Its translation: CASHHRGGTRDNEQFF.

This clonotype was detected a few times. J is TRBJ1-6 and V is TRBV9, with D possibly being TRBD1 (6 bases). Germline values: CDR1 SGDLS, CDR2 YYNGEE. The CDR3 has 15 residues. Deletions cut 0 bases from V and 6 bases from J, with 10 bases between. The CDR3 loop reads CASSVDQGRNSPLHF. CDR3 DNA sequence: TGTGCCAGCAGCGTAGATCAGGGGCGTAATTCACCCCTCCACTTT. The entire variable domain, with the rest obtained from reference TRBV9 and TRBJ1-6, is as follows: DSGVTQTPKHLITATGQRVTLRCSPRSGDLSVYWYQQSLDQGLQFLIQYYNGEERAKGNILERFSAQQFPDLHSELNLSSLELGDSALYFCASSVDQGRNSPLHFGNGTRLTVT.

This clonotype turned up a few times. This chain connects TRBV18 to TRBJ2-3; 8 bases agree with TRBD2. Germline V gene data show CDR1 as KGHSH and CDR2 as LQKENI. Trimming took 0 bases from V and 5 from J; bases not matched to a gene: 4. The CDR3 length is 15 residues. The CDR3 region is CASSPPGLAVDTQYF. CDR3 in DNA: TGTGCCAGCTCACCACCCGGACTAGCTGTAGATACGCAGTATTTT.

The V and J genes are TRBV4-3 and TRBJ1-2, with 8 positions matching TRBD1. J was trimmed by 7 bases and V by 2 bases; bases with no gene match: 12. This CDR3 comprises 16 residues. The V gene's germline CDR1 is LGHNA and CDR2 YSLEER. The CDR3 DNA is TGCGCCAGCAGCCAAAAAGGGTTCCAGGGGGCACTTGGCTACACCTTC. Translating gives CASSQKGFQGALGYTF.

This clonotype was detected only a few times. V usage is TRBV7-9 and J usage is TRBJ1-6; the D is unclear. This CDR3 spans 16 amino acids. The germline gives CDR1 SEHNR, CDR2 FQNEAQ (reference sequence). V shed 0 bases and J shed 9 bases, with 15 bases lying between them. CDR3 bases: TGTGCCAGCAGCTTAGCGCCGATGGCAGCAGGTTCACCCCTCCACTTT. Translation gives CASSLAPMAAGSPLHF.

V and J are TRBV20-1 and TRBJ1-4; D ambiguous. V was shortened by 6 bases and J by 3 bases, with 14 bases between the two germline ends. Germline V CDR1 and CDR2: DFQATT, SNEGSKA (reference sequence). The CDR3 length is 14 residues. The CDR3 reads CSAPLIGSNEKLFF. In nucleotides, the CDR3 is TGCAGTGCACCCCTCATAGGGTCTAATGAAAAACTGTTTTTT.

This clonotype was detected once. The rearrangement links TRBV5-6 to TRBJ2-1, with 8 bases identical to TRBD2. CDR3 size: 14 residues. Germline CDR1 reads SGHDT; CDR2 reads YYEEEE. The ends lost 4 bases at V and 4 bases at J; junction bases unmatched: 4. The CDR3: CASSRAGEYNEQFF. CDR3 nucleotides: TGTGCCAGCAGCCGAGCGGGAGAATACAATGAGCAGTTCTTC.

The chain couples TRBV5-1 to TRBJ2-1, with 10 bases lining up with TRBD2. From germline, CDR1 is SGHRS and CDR2 YFSETQ. Unmatched junction bases numbered 10, after V lost 7 bases and J lost 0 bases. This CDR3 is 17 amino acids long. This CDR3 reads CASQRAGGLSSYNEQFF. The CDR3 bases are TGCGCCAGCCAGCGAGCGGGAGGGTTGAGCTCCTACAATGAGCAGTTCTTC. The full variable domain, with the rest looked up from reference TRBV5-1 and TRBJ2-1, is KAGVTQTPRYLIKTRGQQVTLSCSPISGHRSVSWYQQTPGQGLQFLFEYFSETQRNKGNFPGRFSGRQFSNSRSEMNVSTLELGDSALYLCASQRAGGLSSYNEQFFGPGTRLTVL.

The chain is built from TRBV7-2 and TRBJ2-1; D uncertain. V was cut by 0 bases and J by 5 bases, with 8 bases left in between. CDR1 and CDR2 from the germline V gene are SGHTA and FQGNSA. The CDR3 totals 14 residues. The CDR3: CASSLAAYDNEQFF. CDR3 in DNA: TGTGCCAGCAGCTTAGCCGCCTATGACAATGAGCAGTTCTTC.

This clonotype appeared many times. The rearrangement joins TRBV11-3 to TRBJ1-2, with D uncertain. CDR3 length: 18 amino acids. Trimming cost V 3 bases and J 4 bases, with 24 bases left between them. Germline V lookup: CDR1 SGHNT, CDR2 YENEEA. DNA for the CDR3: TGTGCCAGCAGCTTTCGCTCGTTTTCGCCCAGTCGGCGCTATGGCTACACCTTC. It specifies CASSFRSFSPSRRYGYTF.

J is TRBJ2-7 and V is TRBV13; 7 bases map to TRBD1. Germline CDR1 PRHDT, CDR2 FYEKMQ (reference sequence). V lost 5 bases and J lost 3; bases outside the gene matches: 13. The CDR3 sequence is 16 residues long. The CDR3 loop reads CASSQKTGIWDYEQYF. The CDR3, as DNA: TGTGCCAGCAGCCAGAAGACAGGGATCTGGGACTACGAGCAGTACTTC.

This clonotype was counted only a few times. This chain connects TRBV4-1 to TRBJ1-4; D gene ambiguous. The CDR3 totals 15 residues. The V gene's germline CDR1 is MGHRA and CDR2 YSYEKL. Trimming took 4 bases from V and 8 from J, leaving 17 bases between them. CDR3 DNA: TGCGCCAGCAGCCTCACCGGCGGAGGGAACGAAAAACTGTTTTTT. Residues: CASSLTGGGNEKLFF.

This sequence joins TRBV11-1 and TRBJ2-5, with TRBD1 matching 8 bases. After removal of 4 bases from V and 5 bases from J, the junction contained 6 bases not matched to a gene. Looked up from germline, CDR1 is SGHAT and CDR2 is FQDESV (reference sequence). The CDR3 sequence is 14 residues long. CDR3 loop: CASSSDRDRETQYF. The CDR3 region has the DNA TGTGCCAGCAGCTCGGACAGGGATCGGGAGACCCAGTACTTC. The variable domain in full, completed from reference TRBV11-1 and TRBJ2-5, reads EAEVAQSPRYKITEKSQAVAFWCDPISGHATLYWYRQILGQGPELLVQFQDESVVDDSQLPKDRFSAERLKGVDSTLKIQPAELGDSAMYLCASSSDRDRETQYFGPGTRLLVL.

This clonotype was seen only a few times. J is TRBJ1-1 and V is TRBV6-1, with D perhaps TRBD1 (5 bases). CDR1 is MNHNS, CDR2 SASEGT, per germline. This CDR3 has 13 residues. V was trimmed by 5 bases and J by 6 bases, leaving 13 bases between them. The CDR3 DNA reads as TGTGCCAGCAGTCTCCTGGGGGGGGCTGAAGCTTTCTTT. Amino acids: CASSLLGGAEAFF.

This clonotype was counted between two and nine times. The chain is built from TRBV7-3 and TRBJ2-1; 9 bases align to TRBD1. The CDR3 extends over 14 amino acids. The J segment lost 8 bases and the V segment lost 5 bases, leaving 7 bases of the junction unmatched. Germline V gene sequence: CDR1 SGHTA, CDR2 FQGTGA. The CDR3 DNA reads TGTGCCAGCAGCCGCGGGACAGGGTCGGATGAGCAGTTCTTC. The encoded protein is CASSRGTGSDEQFF. Based on the CDR3 plus reference TRBV7-3 and TRBJ2-1, the full variable domain is GAGVSQTPSNKVTEKGKYVELRCDPISGHTALYWYRQSLGQGPEFLIYFQGTGAADDSGLPNDRFFAVRPEGSVSTLKIQRTERGDSAVYLCASSRGTGSDEQFFGPGTRLTVL.

This sequence joins TRBV5-1 and TRBJ1-2, with D possibly matching TRBD1 (5 bases). Germline V gene lookup returns CDR1 SGHRS and CDR2 YFSETQ. V gave up 7 bases and J gave up 6 bases, with 19 bases separating them. The CDR3 extends over 14 amino acids. As DNA, the CDR3 is TGCGCCAGCCCTAGAACCGGGACTGGGGATGGCTACACCTTC. This gives the protein CASPRTGTGDGYTF.